This entry lists 9 T cell receptor beta chains sequenced from one sample in a study of glioma-infiltrating T cells after dendritic cell vaccination. Clones were read by immunoSEQ multiplex PCR, and TCRdb kept only the in-frame ones, dropping some. The table includes tens of thousands of clones, about four fifths detected once. The sequencing used blood, collected before dendritic cell vaccination. These receptors came from a human donor with glioblastoma.

The rearrangement links TRBV13 to TRBJ2-7; 7 bases fit TRBD1. V was clipped by 3 bases and J by 0 bases; unmatched bases: 8. Germline V gene data show CDR1 as PRHDT and CDR2 as FYEKMQ (reference sequence). CDR3 length: 16 residues. The DNA of the CDR3 is TGTGCCAGCAGCTTCTCTAATCGGGACAGCTCCTACGAGCAGTACTTC. As protein: CASSFSNRDSSYEQYF.

This clone was recorded only once. This sequence joins TRBV27 and TRBJ2-7, with 8 bases aligning to TRBD2. Germline V lookup: CDR1 MNHEY, CDR2 SMNVEV (reference sequence). The J segment lost 2 bases and the V segment lost 6 bases, leaving 9 bases of the junction unmatched. This CDR3 spans 15 amino acids. The CDR3 loop reads CASSQSIAGTYEQYF. CDR3 sequence (DNA): TGTGCCAGCAGCCAATCGATAGCGGGAACCTACGAGCAGTACTTC.

The rearrangement joins TRBV2 to TRBJ1-1; a possible D gene is TRBD1 (5 bases). Trimming stripped 2 bases from V and 0 bases from J, with 13 bases between. This CDR3 spans 16 amino acids. In germline, CDR1 is SNHLY, CDR2 FYNNEI. The CDR3 spells CASSERGGNMNTEAFF. The CDR3 DNA reads TGTGCCAGCAGTGAAAGGGGTGGAAACATGAACACTGAAGCTTTCTTT.

The chain is built from TRBV6-5 and TRBJ2-3; D might be TRBD1 (5 bases). This CDR3 contains 14 residues. The V end lost 6 bases, the J end lost 3 bases, and 13 bases lay between the germline ends. Germline V lookup: CDR1 MNHEY, CDR2 SVGAGI. CDR3 loop: CASRKGPGTDTQYF. DNA for the CDR3: TGTGCCAGCAGGAAGGGTCCAGGGACAGATACGCAGTATTTT.

This clone was counted only a few times. The rearrangement uses TRBV7-6 and TRBJ1-1; D gene uncertain. This CDR3 comprises 13 residues. The V gene's germline CDR1 is SGHVS and CDR2 FNYEAQ. V gave up 1 base and J gave up 8 bases, with 11 bases separating them. The CDR3 DNA reads as TGTGCCAGCAGCTTAGAAGGTGCGGCCGAAGCTTTCTTT. Protein sequence: CASSLEGAAEAFF.

On this clone: At one end the junction does not follow the germline gene, possibly because of a read error. The V gene is TRBV4-3, the J gene TRBJ2-5; 7 bases align to TRBD2. The CDR3 is made up of 17 amino acids. The V gene's germline CDR1 is LGHNA and CDR2 YSLEER. CDR3 region: CASSLNLGEGYQETRYF. The CDR3 bases are TGCGCCAGCAGCCTAAACTTGGGGGAGGGGTACCAAGAGACCCGGTACTTC.

The J gene is TRBJ1-5, the V gene TRBV6-1, with 9 bases lining up with TRBD1. There are 15 residues in the CDR3. The V and J ends lost 2 bases and 5 bases, in that order; junction bases with no gene match: 4. Germline CDR1 MNHNS, CDR2 SASEGT. The CDR3 reads CASSETGGRYQPQHF. The CDR3 coding sequence is TGTGCCAGCAGTGAAACAGGGGGCCGGTATCAGCCCCAGCATTTT.

This chain joins TRBV4-2 and TRBJ1-5, with 9 bases fitting TRBD1. Germline CDR1 LGHNA, CDR2 YNFKEQ. J lost 0 bases, V lost 0 bases, and 9 bases had no gene match. CDR3 size: 19 residues. The CDR3: CASSQEPDRGRYSNQPQHF. The CDR3 nucleotides are TGTGCCAGCAGCCAAGAACCGGACAGGGGAAGATATAGCAATCAGCCCCAGCATTTT.

This chain connects TRBV2 to TRBJ2-3; D possibly corresponds to TRBD2 (5 bases). The CDR3 is 15 amino acids. Germline V gives CDR1 SNHLY, CDR2 FYNNEI. Trimming shortened V by 3 bases and J by 4 bases, and 14 bases separated the two germline ends. In DNA, the CDR3 is TGTGCCAGCAGTGACCCGGGTGGAGGCGCAGATACGCAGTATTTT. Translating gives CASSDPGGGADTQYF.